This T cell receptor beta chain emerged from a study of T cell responses to AZD1222 COVID-19 vaccine. Findings and limits, study-wide: Females made up more of the donors, who were largely white British, and clonal diversity may have come out too low.

Measured with immunoSEQ multiplex PCR; TCRdb has only the in-frame clones, and not every one. The sample has 94,000 or so clones; roughly nine tenths are singletons. With regard to this clone: Its antigen is as yet unknown.

The CDR3 loop spans 14 amino acids. The V call is TRBV21-1, the J call TRBJ1-4. TRBV21-1 is reported as a pseudogene. The source of this sequence is an adult in good health. The material was peripheral blood, obtained on day 0 of AZD1222 vaccination. The CDR3 bases are TGTGCCTCAAAACCCTGCAGACCTAATGAAAAACTGTTTTTT. It specifies CASKPCRPNEKLFF.